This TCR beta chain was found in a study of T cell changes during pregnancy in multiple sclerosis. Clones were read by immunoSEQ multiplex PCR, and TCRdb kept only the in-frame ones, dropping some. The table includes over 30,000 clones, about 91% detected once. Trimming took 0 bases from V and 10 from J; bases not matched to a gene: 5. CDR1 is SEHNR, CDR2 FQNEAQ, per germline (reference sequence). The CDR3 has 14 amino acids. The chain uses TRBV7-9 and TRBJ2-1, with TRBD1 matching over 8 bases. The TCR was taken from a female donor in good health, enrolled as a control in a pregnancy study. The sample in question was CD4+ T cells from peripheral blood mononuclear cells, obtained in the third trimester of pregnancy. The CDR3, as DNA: TGTGCCAGCAGCTTAGCGACAGGGGCCTACGAGCAGTTCTTC. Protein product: CASSLATGAYEQFF.